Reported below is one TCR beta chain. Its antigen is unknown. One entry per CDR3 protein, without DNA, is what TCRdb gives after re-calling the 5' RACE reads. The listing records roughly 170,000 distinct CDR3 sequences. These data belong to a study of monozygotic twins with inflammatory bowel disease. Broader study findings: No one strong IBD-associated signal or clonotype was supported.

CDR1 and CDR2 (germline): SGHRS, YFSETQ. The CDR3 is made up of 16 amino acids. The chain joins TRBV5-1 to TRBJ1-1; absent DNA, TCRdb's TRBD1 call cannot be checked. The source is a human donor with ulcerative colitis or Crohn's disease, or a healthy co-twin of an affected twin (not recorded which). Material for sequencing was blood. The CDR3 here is CASSLQGTTTNTEAFF.